The rows below give T cell receptor beta chains drawn from one sample of a study of cytomegalovirus exposure and HLA in healthy donors. The data were produced by immunoSEQ multiplex PCR, yet TCRdb's version contains in-frame clones alone and is incomplete. The sample has about 97,000 clones, 73% seen once. Sequenced input: PBMCs. The source is a man aged 35-49 years in good health and CMV-seronegative. CDR3s leave out the opening cysteine and the closing phenylalanine or tryptophan. Each record gives: clone size, V gene, D gene, J gene, CDR3 protein. D genes are given only for firm matches. Clone size appears in some rows only: once, few, many, or a class for an expanded clone.

clone_size: -
v_call: TRBV4-1
d_call: -
j_call: TRBJ2-3
cdr3_aa: ASSRATESVADTQY

clone_size: few
v_call: TRBV29-1
d_call: TRBD2
j_call: TRBJ2-3
cdr3_aa: SVGLGPGTDTQY

clone_size: once
v_call: TRBV6-6
d_call: TRBD2
j_call: TRBJ2-7
cdr3_aa: ASSYSRAGAAYEQY

clone_size: -
v_call: TRBV4-3
d_call: TRBD2
j_call: TRBJ2-3
cdr3_aa: TSSPREVLAGGSDTQY

clone_size: -
v_call: TRBV5-1
d_call: -
j_call: TRBJ1-2
cdr3_aa: ASSLTANYGYT

clone_size: -
v_call: TRBV6-5
d_call: TRBD1
j_call: TRBJ1-1
cdr3_aa: ASSYSETGMAF

clone_size: -
v_call: TRBV7-9
d_call: -
j_call: TRBJ1-6
cdr3_aa: ASSIGQNNSPLH

clone_size: few
v_call: TRBV2
d_call: TRBD1
j_call: TRBJ1-5
cdr3_aa: ASVQGAGQPQH

clone_size: -
v_call: TRBV6-8
d_call: -
j_call: TRBJ2-1
cdr3_aa: ASRQTRYNEQF

clone_size: -
v_call: TRBV4-3
d_call: -
j_call: TRBJ2-2
cdr3_aa: ASSQDGGSLNTGELF

clone_size: -
v_call: TRBV7-8
d_call: -
j_call: TRBJ2-1
cdr3_aa: ASSLSGYRYNEQF

clone_size: -
v_call: TRBV2
d_call: TRBD1
j_call: TRBJ2-7
cdr3_aa: ASRTTGGFSYEQY

clone_size: once
v_call: TRBV19
d_call: -
j_call: TRBJ2-7
cdr3_aa: ASSIREQFYEQY

clone_size: few
v_call: TRBV2
d_call: TRBD1
j_call: TRBJ1-6
cdr3_aa: ASTGQGNSPLH

clone_size: once
v_call: TRBV7-2
d_call: TRBD2
j_call: TRBJ2-3
cdr3_aa: ASSSRILAGGPTDTQY

clone_size: few
v_call: TRBV13
d_call: -
j_call: TRBJ1-2
cdr3_aa: ASRRPEWDIYGYT

clone_size: -
v_call: TRBV5-6
d_call: -
j_call: TRBJ2-6
cdr3_aa: ASNWGLSGANVLT

clone_size: -
v_call: TRBV29-1
d_call: -
j_call: TRBJ2-3
cdr3_aa: SVLRSDTQY

clone_size: once
v_call: TRBV5-6
d_call: -
j_call: TRBJ2-7
cdr3_aa: ASSCVFLGSDCEQY

clone_size: few
v_call: TRBV25-1
d_call: -
j_call: TRBJ1-2
cdr3_aa: ASSPGGYGYT

clone_size: -
v_call: TRBV2
d_call: -
j_call: TRBJ2-1
cdr3_aa: ASKVERVLEEQF

clone_size: -
v_call: TRBV10-3
d_call: -
j_call: TRBJ2-3
cdr3_aa: AISADRTADTQY

clone_size: once
v_call: TRBV9
d_call: TRBD2
j_call: TRBJ2-3
cdr3_aa: AWVCSGGSTDTQY

clone_size: -
v_call: TRBV4-1
d_call: -
j_call: TRBJ1-2
cdr3_aa: ASSQEAGGVGGYT

clone_size: -
v_call: TRBV19
d_call: TRBD2
j_call: TRBJ2-1
cdr3_aa: ASSRLADEQF

clone_size: -
v_call: TRBV5-1
d_call: TRBD1
j_call: TRBJ2-7
cdr3_aa: ASSPWTGTFYEQY

clone_size: -
v_call: TRBV5-6
d_call: TRBD2
j_call: TRBJ2-7
cdr3_aa: ASSLTYGGLAGLLYEQY

clone_size: -
v_call: TRBV7-2
d_call: -
j_call: TRBJ1-5
cdr3_aa: ASSPGGDSNQPQH

clone_size: -
v_call: TRBV5-6
d_call: -
j_call: TRBJ2-3
cdr3_aa: ASSLSYTDTQY

clone_size: -
v_call: TRBV16
d_call: TRBD1
j_call: TRBJ1-2
cdr3_aa: ASSPQGEDYGYT

clone_size: -
v_call: TRBV27
d_call: -
j_call: TRBJ2-3
cdr3_aa: ASGRGRTQY

clone_size: -
v_call: TRBV28
d_call: TRBD1
j_call: TRBJ2-7
cdr3_aa: ATIQGADYEQY

clone_size: -
v_call: TRBV6-1
d_call: TRBD1
j_call: TRBJ1-2
cdr3_aa: AVHRGYGYT

clone_size: few
v_call: TRBV19
d_call: -
j_call: TRBJ1-2
cdr3_aa: ASSKDRSGYT

clone_size: -
v_call: TRBV5-1
d_call: -
j_call: TRBJ2-7
cdr3_aa: ASSLNPDRDYEQY

clone_size: -
v_call: TRBV30
d_call: TRBD2
j_call: TRBJ2-5
cdr3_aa: AWRVKAGGETQY

clone_size: -
v_call: TRBV5-4
d_call: -
j_call: TRBJ1-4
cdr3_aa: ASSPGGGHGEKLF

clone_size: -
v_call: TRBV27
d_call: -
j_call: TRBJ2-6
cdr3_aa: ASSFLNRAFLSGANVLT

clone_size: few
v_call: TRBV29-1
d_call: TRBD1
j_call: TRBJ2-1
cdr3_aa: SVLTGGTHEQF

clone_size: -
v_call: TRBV2
d_call: -
j_call: TRBJ2-3
cdr3_aa: ASMPRLGITDTQY

clone_size: -
v_call: TRBV5-4
d_call: -
j_call: TRBJ2-2
cdr3_aa: ASSPLGRTKGTGELF

clone_size: -
v_call: TRBV6-1
d_call: -
j_call: TRBJ1-6
cdr3_aa: ASRENSPLH

clone_size: -
v_call: TRBV6-6
d_call: -
j_call: TRBJ2-5
cdr3_aa: ASSYWEDRKETQY

clone_size: -
v_call: TRBV7-6
d_call: TRBD2
j_call: TRBJ2-5
cdr3_aa: ASSLSVSSGGHRETQY

clone_size: -
v_call: TRBV5-6
d_call: -
j_call: TRBJ1-6
cdr3_aa: ASSDSGIPLH

clone_size: -
v_call: TRBV27
d_call: -
j_call: TRBJ2-3
cdr3_aa: ASSYKRPDTQY

clone_size: -
v_call: TRBV12-5
d_call: -
j_call: TRBJ1-1
cdr3_aa: ASRGGKVTEAF